This T cell receptor (beta chain) was identified in a study of T-cell reconstitution after alpha-beta-depleted transplantation in children. This clonotype was seen only a few times. CDR1 is SGHTA and CDR2 is FQGNSA in the germline V gene. V was clipped by 5 bases and J by 6 bases, with 20 bases between them. The CDR3 runs to 15 residues. TCRbeta library preparation incorporated unique molecular identifiers. TCRdb re-called the PCR reads through MiXCR, storing one row per CDR3 protein. The repertoire has about 440,000 distinct CDR3 sequences, over 40% of them found once; the top ten carry 27%. J is TRBJ2-7 and V is TRBV7-2; TRBD1 or TRBD2 may be the D gene (5 bases each). The sample here was PBMCs, taken before TCRalphabeta/CD19-depleted stem cell transplant. The clonotype comes from a girl aged 2 to 10 with aplastic anemia, due to receive a stem cell transplant. The CDR3 loop reads CASSGMRPGAGEQYF. The CDR3 region has the DNA TGTGCCAGCAGCGGAATGCGACCCGGGGCCGGCGAGCAGTACTTC.